This is a list of T cell receptor beta chains from one sample in a study of tumor-infiltrating lymphocytes in primary liver carcinoma. One entry per CDR3 protein, called by TCRdb with MiXCR from the multiplex PCR reads. The sample has 310,000 or so distinct CDR3 sequences; 65% are singletons. Sequenced sample: peripheral blood. The receptors originated from a middle-aged man with primary liver carcinoma and hepatitis B virus infection. Both conserved end residues are part of each CDR3. The order of the fields is CDR3 length, J gene, clone size, V gene, D gene, CDR3 protein, CDR3 DNA. D genes are given only for firm matches. Expanded clones get a size class; other rows say once, few or many, or leave the size out.

14	TRBJ2-7	-	TRBV11-2	TRBD1	CVSSLEGGDYEQYF	TGTGTCAGTAGCTTAGAAGGGGGCGACTACGAGCAGTACTTC
15	TRBJ1-3	-	TRBV11-2	-	CASNLVGFSGNTLYF	TGTGCCAGCAACTTAGTGGGGTTCTCTGGAAACACCTTATATTTT
13	TRBJ2-1	few	TRBV5-8	-	CASSLTRGREQFF	TGTGCCAGCAGCTTGACCCGGGGACGCGAGCAGTTCTTC
15	TRBJ2-1	once	TRBV6-5	-	CASMDGGRSYNEQFF	TGTGCCAGCATGGACGGGGGCAGGAGCTACAATGAGCAGTTCTTC
12	TRBJ2-1	few	TRBV28	-	CASSQKPHEQFF	TGTGCCAGCAGTCAAAAACCGCATGAGCAGTTCTTC
15	TRBJ2-3	-	TRBV7-9	-	CASCPSRSRTDTQYF	TGTGCCAGCTGCCCGTCTCGGAGCCGCACAGATACTCAGTATTTT
14	TRBJ2-1	-	TRBV29-1	TRBD2	CSAWETSGRDEQFF	TGCAGCGCCTGGGAAACTAGCGGGAGAGATGAGCAGTTCTTC
18	TRBJ2-7	few	TRBV4-1	TRBD2	CASSLRASGRGGGNEQYF	TGCGCCAGCAGCCTCCGGGCTAGCGGGAGAGGGGGCGGTAACGAGCAGTACTTC
13	TRBJ1-2	-	TRBV11-1	TRBD1	CASNHGQDYGYTF	TGTGCCAGTAACCACGGACAGGACTATGGCTACACCTTC
14	TRBJ2-7	-	TRBV6-2/TRBV6-3	-	CASSYPSLSYEEYF	TGTGCCAGCAGTTACCCTTCCCTCTCCTACGAGGAGTACTTC
15	TRBJ1-6	-	TRBV12-3/TRBV12-4	-	CVSSYDRVDNSPLHF	TGTGTCAGCAGTTACGATCGCGTCGATAATTCACCCCTCCACTTT
15	TRBJ1-4	-	TRBV11-2	-	CASSKPGTAGERLFF	TGTGCAAGCAGCAAGCCCGGGACGGCCGGGGAAAGACTGTTTTTT
15	TRBJ1-6	-	TRBV7-3	-	CASSPQGGGNSPLHF	TGTGCCAGCAGCCCACAAGGGGGGGGGAATTCACCCCTCCACTTT
15	TRBJ2-3	once	TRBV12-3/TRBV12-4	TRBD2	CASSLLAGGRDTQYF	TGTGCCAGTAGTTTATTAGCGGGAGGAAGAGATACGCAGTATTTT
15	TRBJ1-4	once	TRBV11-2	-	CASSYLGGANEKPFF	TGTGCCAGCAGCTACTTAGGAGGCGCTAATGAAAAACCGTTTTTT
14	TRBJ2-7	-	TRBV25-1	-	CTSSLGEGSYEQYF	TGTACCAGCAGTCTAGGGGAAGGCTCCTACGAGCAGTACTTC
14	TRBJ2-7	-	TRBV20-1	-	CSARDQNIHYEQYF	TGCAGTGCTAGAGATCAAAACATCCACTACGAGCAGTACTTC
14	TRBJ1-5	-	TRBV11-2	-	CASSLEDNNQPQHF	TGTGCCAGCAGCTTAGAAGACAACAATCAGCCCCAGCATTTT
15	TRBJ2-1	-	TRBV11-2	TRBD2	CVSSLLAGVGNEQFF	TGTGTCAGCAGCTTACTAGCGGGAGTGGGGAATGAGCAGTTCTTC
14	TRBJ2-1	-	TRBV6-6	-	CASSYLAEIHEHFF	TGTGCCAGCAGTTATCTTGCAGAGATCCATGAGCACTTCTTC
22	TRBJ2-4	once	TRBV4-1	TRBD1	CASSRSPVEGRQGKAAKNIQYF	TGCGCCAGCAGCCGATCCCCCGTCGAGGGGCGACAGGGGAAAGCAGCCAAAAACATTCAGTACTTC
13	TRBJ2-1	-	TRBV11-2	-	CASSYRLVNEQFF	TGTGCTAGCAGCTACCGACTAGTCAATGAGCAGTTCTTC
13	TRBJ2-1	many	TRBV6-1	TRBD2	CASSVSGRGSWFF	TGTGCCAGCAGTGTTAGCGGGAGAGGCTCTTGGTTCTTC
12	TRBJ2-3	-	TRBV5-1	-	CANSFSADTQYF	TGCGCCAACAGCTTCAGCGCAGATACGCAGTATTTT
12	TRBJ1-4	-	TRBV13	-	CASNLEGEKLFF	TGTGCCAGCAACTTGGAAGGAGAAAAACTGTTTTTT
15	TRBJ2-3	few	TRBV5-5	TRBD2	CASSLLAGDPDTQYF	TGTGCCAGCAGCTTACTAGCGGGAGATCCAGATACGCAGTATTTT
11	TRBJ1-2	many	TRBV6-1	-	CASSAVYGYTF	TGTGCCAGCAGTGCCGTCTATGGCTACACCTTC
15	TRBJ1-5	many	TRBV6-1	-	CASSDRPYSNQPQHF	TGTGCCAGCAGTGACAGGCCGTATAGCAATCAGCCCCAGCATTTT
17	TRBJ1-2	few	TRBV5-4	TRBD1	CASSPGGRGALSSGYTF	TGTGCCAGCAGCCCTGGAGGCAGGGGGGCCCTTTCGAGCGGCTACACCTTC
15	TRBJ1-1	-	TRBV11-3	-	CASSTSPGVRSETFF	TGTGCCAGCAGCACTTCCCCAGGGGTGCGATCTGAAACTTTCTTT
15	TRBJ2-1	-	TRBV6-5	-	CVSRDRGGGYNEQFF	TGTGTCAGCAGGGACAGAGGGGGAGGCTACAATGAGCAGTTCTTC
12	TRBJ1-4	once	TRBV6-6	-	CDSSWGLEKLFF	TGTGACAGCAGTTGGGGTCTGGAAAAACTGTTTTTT
13	TRBJ1-1	many	TRBV12-3/TRBV12-4	-	CASSPTENTEAFF	TGTGCCAGCAGCCCGACAGAAAACACTGAAGCTTTCTTT
15	TRBJ2-3	-	TRBV24-1	-	CATSDPAGRPDTKYF	TGTGCCACCAGTGATCCTGCGGGCCGCCCAGATACGAAGTATTTT
15	TRBJ2-6	-	TRBV28	-	CASSPAFSWANVLTF	TGTGCCAGCAGTCCCGCCTTCTCTTGGGCCAACGTCCTGACTTTC
12	TRBJ2-7	many	TRBV12-3/TRBV12-4	TRBD1	CASSLGQAEQYF	TGTGCCAGCAGTTTGGGACAGGCTGAGCAGTACTTC
15	TRBJ2-7	many	TRBV29-1	-	CSVETISGWEYEQYF	TGCAGCGTTGAAACAATTTCGGGATGGGAATACGAGCAGTACTTC
17	TRBJ1-1	few	TRBV5-1	TRBD1	CASSLAVTGILRTEAFF	TGCGCCAGCAGCTTGGCCGTGACAGGGATTCTCAGGACAGAAGCTTTCTTT
17	TRBJ2-3	-	TRBV4-2	-	CASSANAAGAGTDTQYF	TGTGCCAGCAGCGCCAACGCGGCAGGAGCAGGCACAGATACGCAGTATTTT
15	TRBJ1-2	-	TRBV11-2	-	CVSGPGRVGVYGYTF	TGTGTCAGCGGCCCAGGACGGGTGGGAGTCTATGGCTACACCTTC
22	TRBJ2-7	-	TRBV6-2/TRBV6-3	TRBD1	CASRQTGGRPSMTRRGVYEQYF	TGTGCCAGCCGTCAAACAGGGGGCCGACCTAGTATGACTAGAAGGGGAGTCTACGAGCAGTACTTC
13	TRBJ2-5	-	TRBV6-1	TRBD2	CASSAGGQETQYF	TGTGCCAGCAGCGCCGGGGGGCAAGAGACCCAGTACTTC
16	TRBJ2-5	-	TRBV4-3	TRBD2	CASIQGSLAGQETQYF	TGCGCCAGCATTCAAGGCTCCCTAGCGGGGCAAGAGACCCAGTACTTC
16	TRBJ2-7	many	TRBV6-5	TRBD1	CASRLLPGQGRNEQYF	TGTGCCAGCAGACTTCTACCGGGACAGGGGAGGAACGAGCAGTACTTC
14	TRBJ1-1	-	TRBV6-5	TRBD1	CASRRQGGRTEAFF	TGTGCCAGCAGACGACAGGGGGGAAGGACTGAAGCTTTCTTT
14	TRBJ2-7	-	TRBV6-5	TRBD2	CASSSLAGWDERYF	TGTGCCAGCAGTTCCTTAGCGGGATGGGACGAGCGGTACTTC
16	TRBJ1-5	-	TRBV4-1	TRBD1	CASSQDGTVLNQPQHF	TGCGCCAGCAGCCAAGATGGGACAGTGTTGAATCAGCCCCAGCATTTT
15	TRBJ2-2	-	TRBV5-1	-	CASSLSTLNIGELFF	TGCGCCAGCAGCTTGTCCACACTTAACATCGGGGAGCTGTTTTTT
18	TRBJ2-1	once	TRBV25-1	TRBD2	CASSKSMVLAGVYNEQFF	TGTGCCAGCAGTAAATCGATGGTGCTAGCGGGGGTATACAATGAGCAGTTCTTC
18	TRBJ2-3	-	TRBV25-1	-	CASSVYIRSPRYTDTQYF	TGTGCCAGCAGTGTATATATCCGGTCGCCGCGATATACAGATACGCAGTATTTT
13	TRBJ2-7	-	TRBV5-4	-	CASSLGSNYEQYF	TGTGCCAGCAGCTTGGGGAGTAACTACGAGCAGTACTTC
14	TRBJ2-1	-	TRBV25-1	TRBD2	CGSRKAGGGNELFF	TGTGGCAGCAGAAAAGCGGGAGGTGGGAATGAGCTGTTCTTC
15	TRBJ2-7	many	TRBV11-2	-	CASSHYRQNLAEQYF	TGTGCCAGCAGCCACTACCGACAGAACCTAGCCGAGCAGTACTTC
15	TRBJ1-1	-	TRBV12-3/TRBV12-4	-	CASRRRGGINTEAFF	TGTGCCAGCAGGCGGAGGGGGGGTATAAACACTGAAGCTTTCTTT
16	TRBJ2-5	-	TRBV11-2	TRBD1	CASSPTLGTGIETQYF	TGTGCCAGCAGCCCAACACTCGGGACAGGGATTGAGACCCAGTACTTC
15	TRBJ2-5	-	TRBV4-3	TRBD1	CASSQEGTGEETQYF	TGCGCCAGCAGCCAAGAGGGGACAGGGGAAGAGACCCAGTACTTC
17	TRBJ1-1	-	TRBV12-3/TRBV12-4	TRBD1	CASSSLTGTGGNTEALF	TGTGCCAGCAGTTCCTTAACCGGGACAGGTGGGAACACTGAAGCTCTCTTT
15	TRBJ2-3	once	TRBV6-5	-	CATKNSGSFTDTQYF	TGTGCCACGAAAAACAGCGGGTCTTTCACAGATACGCAGTATTTT
13	TRBJ2-3	-	TRBV6-5	-	CASLDGYTDTQYF	TGTGCCAGCCTTGATGGGTACACAGATACGCAGTATTTT